The 16 T cell receptor beta chains below all came from one sample that was sequenced in a study of tissue T cells after allogeneic stem cell transplantation. The assay was immunoSEQ multiplex PCR, and TCRdb's table has in-frame clones only and misses some. This sample carries about 48,000 clones, roughly 75% of them seen once, and the ten largest clones take about 0.71%. The sample comprised sorted cells pooled from one or two spleens. These receptors all come from a pool of C57BL/6 mice in good health.

Worth noting for this clone: Gene names follow the mouse nomenclature. This chain's CDR3 is CAWSLWGVEQYF. The covered CDR3 bases are TGTGCCTGGAGTCTCTGGGGGGTTGAACAGTAC. The V call is TRBV31, the J call TRBJ2-7; 8 bases fit TRBD2. The read terminates 1 residue before the CDR3 end, so the remaining end is supplied by the germline J gene. With V trimmed by 0 bases and J by 6 bases, 1 base remained unmatched. Germline values: CDR1 GKSSPN, CDR2 SITVG. CDR3 length: 12 residues. Full variable domain (rest looked up from reference TRBV31 and TRBJ2-7): AQTIHQWPVAEIKAVGSPLSLGCTIKGKSSPNLYWYWQATGGTLQQLFYSITVGQVESVVQLNLSASRPKDDQFILSTEKLLLSHSGFYLCAWSLWGVEQYFGPGTRLTVL.

For this clone: Gene names denote mouse genes. The CDR3 goes on 1 residue after the read ends, and that part is filled in from the germline J gene. V gene TRBV13-2 combines with J gene TRBJ2-7; 8 nucleotides match TRBD2. Germline V gene lookup returns CDR1 NNHNN and CDR2 SYGAGS (reference sequence). J gave up 2 bases and V 2 bases, and 3 bases lay outside the gene matches. This CDR3 has 14 amino acids. This chain's CDR3 is CASGEGGGAYEQYF. The part of the CDR3 DNA that was read is TGTGCCAGCGGTGAAGGTGGGGGGGCCTATGAACAGTAC.

Comment on this clone: Germline and genes here are mouse. Read data end 1 residue before the CDR3 end; the end is taken from the germline J gene. This chain links TRBV19 with TRBJ2-3; 7 positions agree with TRBD2. V shed 1 base, J shed 0 bases, and the junction held 5 bases outside the gene matches. This CDR3 contains 16 residues. Germline V gene lookup returns CDR1 FNHDT and CDR2 SITEND (reference sequence). CDR3 in amino acids: CASSITRLGSAETLYF. Incomplete CDR3 DNA: TGTGCCAGCAGTATAACGAGACTGGGTAGTGCAGAAACGCTGTAT.

This clone was counted a few times. Here the gene names and germline are mouse. Read coverage stops 1 residue before the CDR3 terminus; the germline J gene supplies the remainder. This rearrangement joins TRBV12-2 to TRBJ1-3, with D possibly matching TRBD1 (6 bases). The CDR3 length is 13 residues. Germline loops: CDR1 SGHLS, CDR2 HYDKME. V lost 4 bases and J lost 2, with 8 bases in between. The sequenced part of the CDR3 DNA is TGTGCCAGCTCCGAGGGGGCTGGAAATACGCTCTAT. It is translated as CASSEGAGNTLY. The CDR3 reads in full as CASSEGAGNTLYF.

Points on this clone: Gene names follow the mouse nomenclature. CDR3 DNA (partial): TGTGCCAGCAGTGACAGGGACACAGAAGTCTTC. Its translation: CASSDRDTEVF. In full, the CDR3 is CASSDRDTEVFF. The rearrangement links TRBV13-3 to TRBJ1-1; TRBD1 is a possible D gene (5 bases). From the germline J gene comes the end of the CDR3, since the read stops 1 residue before it. V lost 2 bases to trimming and J lost 3 bases, with 5 bases between them. The CDR3 is 12 residues long. Germline CDR1 is NNHDY and CDR2 is SYVADS.

With regard to this clone: The genes and germline here are from mouse. With the read ending 1 residue before the CDR3 end, the germline J gene is used to fill in that end. The chain has TRBV4 and TRBJ2-1; 9 bases fit TRBD1. The germline CDR1 and CDR2 sequences are LGHDT and YNNKQL (reference sequence). The CDR3 length is 15 residues. J was trimmed by 4 bases and V by 4 bases; bases with no gene match: 5. The CDR3 is CASSWGQGGYAEQFF. CDR3 bases read: TGTGCCAGCAGCTGGGGACAGGGAGGGTATGCTGAGCAGTTC. Together with reference TRBV4 and TRBJ2-1, the CDR3 gives the full variable domain: ETAVFQTPNYHVTQVGNEVSFNCKQTLGHDTMYWYKQDSKKLLKIMFSYNNKQLIVNETVPRRFSPQSSDKAHLNLRIKSVEPEDSAVYLCASSWGQGGYAEQFFGPGTRLTVL.

This clone was detected a few times. Mouse gene names and germline throughout. Read data end 1 residue before the CDR3 end; the end is taken from the germline J gene. V is TRBV16 and J is TRBJ2-7, with TRBD1 matching 7 bases. Looked up from germline, CDR1 is SGHSA and CDR2 is FRNQAP. With 5 bases clipped from V and 4 bases from J, the junction kept 2 bases outside the gene matches. The CDR3 extends over 12 amino acids. CDR3 DNA (partial): TGTGCAAGCAGCAAGACAGGGTATGAACAGTAC. Translating it yields CASSKTGYEQY. The full CDR3 protein is CASSKTGYEQYF.

Turning to this clone: These gene names are mouse names. The read finishes 1 residue shy of the CDR3 end, and the germline J gene is used to complete it. The chain links TRBV12-2 to TRBJ2-7; 11 nucleotides line up with TRBD2. The CDR3 spans 14 residues. Germline-derived CDR1 and CDR2 are SGHLS and HYDKME. Trimming at V came to 0 bases and at J to 7 bases, leaving 4 bases not matched to a gene. The part of the CDR3 DNA that was read is TGTGCCAGCTCTCTCGGGACTGGGGGCCTGGAACAGTAC. It codes for CASSLGTGGLEQY. The entire CDR3 sequence reads CASSLGTGGLEQYF.

This clone was seen only a few times. Gene names denote mouse genes. The read ends 1 residue before the CDR3 terminus; that terminus is restored from the germline J gene. The same CDR3 arises from other DNA sequences in this sample as well. The chain links TRBV13-2 to TRBJ2-7; TRBD2 agrees at 12 bases. The CDR3 has 15 residues. Germline V gives CDR1 NNHNN, CDR2 SYGAGS (reference sequence). Trimming removed 3 bases from V and 0 bases from J; junction bases left unmatched: 1. This CDR3 reads CASGVDWGGSYEQYF. CDR3 DNA (partial): TGTGCCAGCGGTGTGGACTGGGGGGGCTCCTATGAACAGTAC.

Details on this clone: Mouse germline and gene names are used. The read halts 1 residue ahead of the CDR3 end, with the missing end drawn from the germline J gene. This chain links TRBV16 with TRBJ2-5; D is unresolved. Germline V gives CDR1 SGHSA, CDR2 FRNQAP. The CDR3 totals 14 residues. V gave up 0 bases and J gave up 5 bases, with 9 bases separating them. Here the CDR3 reads CASSLEGSGDTQYF. CDR3 bases read: TGTGCAAGCAGCTTAGAGGGGTCGGGAGACACCCAGTAC.

On this clone: Mouse gene names apply. The sequence runs out 1 residue before the end of the CDR3; the remainder is reconstructed from the germline J gene. This chain joins TRBV13-3 and TRBJ1-5, with 7 positions matching TRBD1. The germline V gene encodes CDR1 NNHDY and CDR2 SYVADS. After removal of 4 bases from V and 1 base from J, the junction contained 2 bases not matched to a gene. The CDR3 length is 14 residues. Incomplete CDR3 DNA: TGTGCCAGCAGTTACAGGGGCAACAACCAGGCTCCGCTT. Protein product: CASSYRGNNQAPL. The whole CDR3 region reads CASSYRGNNQAPLF. Variable domain in full (rest from reference TRBV13-3 and TRBJ1-5): EAAVTQSPRSKVAVTGGKVTLSCHQTNNHDYMYWYRQDTGHGLRLIHYSYVADSTEKGDIPDGYKASRPSQENFSLILELASLSQTAVYFCASSYRGNNQAPLFGEGTRLSVL.

As regards this clone: Genes and germline come from the mouse. From the germline J gene comes the end of the CDR3, since the read stops 1 residue before it. Other DNA sequences in the sample encode the same CDR3. The chain employs TRBV13-2 and TRBJ2-5; D ambiguous. V was clipped by 0 bases and J by 1 base, with 3 bases between them. Looked up from germline, CDR1 is NNHNN and CDR2 is SYGAGS (reference sequence). CDR3 size: 13 residues. The CDR3 region is CASGDAHQDTQYF. Incomplete CDR3 DNA: TGTGCCAGCGGTGATGCACACCAAGACACCCAGTAC.

This clone was seen only once. All gene names here are mouse names. The read halts 1 residue ahead of the CDR3 end, with the missing end drawn from the germline J gene. This chain links TRBV13-2 with TRBJ1-1, with 10 bases that match TRBD1. V was clipped by 3 bases and J by 3 bases; unmatched bases: 2. The CDR3 sequence is 14 residues long. Looked up from germline, CDR1 is NNHNN and CDR2 is SYGAGS (reference sequence). The covered CDR3 bases are TGTGCCAGCGGTGCGGGACAGGGGCACACAGAAGTCTTC. Translation: CASGAGQGHTEVF. The complete CDR3 reads CASGAGQGHTEVFF.

Regarding this clone: These gene names are mouse names. The CDR3 goes on 1 residue after the read ends, and that part is filled in from the germline J gene. The chain is built from TRBV5 and TRBJ2-4; 9 nucleotides agree with TRBD2. The CDR3 has 16 amino acids. V was pared by 2 bases and J by 0 bases, with 3 bases of the junction left unmatched. In germline, CDR1 is LGHNA, CDR2 YNLKQL (reference sequence). CDR3 region: CASSQTGGSSQNTLYF. The CDR3 DNA, read in part, is TGTGCCAGCAGCCAAACTGGGGGGTCTAGTCAAAACACCTTGTAC.

Regarding this clone: Mouse germline and gene names are used. Read coverage stops 1 residue before the CDR3 terminus; the germline J gene supplies the remainder. The gene calls are TRBV19 and TRBJ2-4; 10 nucleotides agree with TRBD2. This CDR3 contains 15 residues. V shed 5 bases and J 0 bases; nucleotides not matched to a gene: 3. The germline gives CDR1 FNHDT, CDR2 SITEND (reference sequence). The CDR3 loop reads CASRRDWGSQNTLYF. CDR3 bases read: TGTGCCAGCAGGCGGGACTGGGGCAGTCAAAACACCTTGTAC.

Note on this clone: An end of the junction does not agree with germline; a read error may underlie this. Gene names are the mouse ones. The CDR3 end falls 1 residue outside the read, so it is completed with the germline J gene. This sequence joins TRBV13-2 and TRBJ1-2, with D possibly TRBD1 on 5 matching bases. This CDR3 has 15 residues. Per the germline V gene, CDR1 is NNHNN and CDR2 is SYGAGS (reference sequence). The CDR3 spells CASSDGGGANSDYTF. Partial CDR3 DNA: TGTGCCAGCAGTGATGGGGGGGGTGCAAACTCCGACTACACC.